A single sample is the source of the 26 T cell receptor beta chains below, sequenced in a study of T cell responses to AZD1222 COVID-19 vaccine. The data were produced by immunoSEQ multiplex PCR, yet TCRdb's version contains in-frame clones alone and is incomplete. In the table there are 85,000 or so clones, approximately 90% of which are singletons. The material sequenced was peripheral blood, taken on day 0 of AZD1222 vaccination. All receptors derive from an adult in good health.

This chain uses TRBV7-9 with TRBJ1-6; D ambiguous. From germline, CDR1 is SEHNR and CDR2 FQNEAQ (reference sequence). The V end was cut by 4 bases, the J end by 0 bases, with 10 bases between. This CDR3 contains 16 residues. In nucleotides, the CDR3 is TGTGCCAGCAGCTCCTCACGGAGCTCCTATAATTCACCCCTCCACTTT. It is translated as CASSSSRSSYNSPLHF.

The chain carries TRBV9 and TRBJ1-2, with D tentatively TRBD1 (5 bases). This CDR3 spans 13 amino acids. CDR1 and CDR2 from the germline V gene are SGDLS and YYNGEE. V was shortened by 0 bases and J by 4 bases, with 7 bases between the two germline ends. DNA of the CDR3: TGTGCCAGCAGCGTAGGGAGGGGCTATGGCTACACCTTC. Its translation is CASSVGRGYGYTF. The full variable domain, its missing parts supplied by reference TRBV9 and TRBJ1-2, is DSGVTQTPKHLITATGQRVTLRCSPRSGDLSVYWYQQSLDQGLQFLIQYYNGEERAKGNILERFSAQQFPDLHSELNLSSLELGDSALYFCASSVGRGYGYTFGSGTRLTVV.

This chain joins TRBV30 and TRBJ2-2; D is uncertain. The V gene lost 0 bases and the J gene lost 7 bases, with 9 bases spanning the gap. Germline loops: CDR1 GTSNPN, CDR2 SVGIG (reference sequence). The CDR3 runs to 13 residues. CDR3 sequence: CAWSVVPLGELFF. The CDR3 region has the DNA TGTGCCTGGAGTGTAGTTCCCCTCGGGGAGCTGTTTTTT.

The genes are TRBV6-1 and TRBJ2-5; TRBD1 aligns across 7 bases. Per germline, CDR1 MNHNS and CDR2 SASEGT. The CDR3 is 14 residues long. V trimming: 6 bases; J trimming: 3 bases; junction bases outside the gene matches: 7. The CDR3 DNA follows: TGTGCCAGCAGAGCCGAACAGGGGAAAGAGACCCAGTACTTC. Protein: CASRAEQGKETQYF.

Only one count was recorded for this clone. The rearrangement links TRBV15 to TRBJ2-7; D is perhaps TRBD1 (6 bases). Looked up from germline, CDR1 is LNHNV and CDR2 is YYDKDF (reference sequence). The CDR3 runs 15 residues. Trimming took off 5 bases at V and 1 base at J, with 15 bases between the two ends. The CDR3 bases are TGTGCCACCAGCCCGAGGGAAACAGGGTCCTACGAGCAGTACTTC. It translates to CATSPRETGSYEQYF.

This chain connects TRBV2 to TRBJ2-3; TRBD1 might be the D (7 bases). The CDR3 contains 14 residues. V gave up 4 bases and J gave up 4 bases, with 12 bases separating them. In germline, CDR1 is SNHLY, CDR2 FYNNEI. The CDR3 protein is CASSGGRGADTQYF. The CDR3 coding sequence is TGTGCCAGCAGTGGGGGCAGGGGGGCAGATACGCAGTATTTT. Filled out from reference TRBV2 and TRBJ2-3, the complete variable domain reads EPEVTQTPSHQVTQMGQEVILRCVPISNHLYFYWYRQILGQKVEFLVSFYNNEISEKSEIFDDQFSVERPDGSNFTLKIRSTKLEDSAMYFCASSGGRGADTQYFGPGTRLTVL.

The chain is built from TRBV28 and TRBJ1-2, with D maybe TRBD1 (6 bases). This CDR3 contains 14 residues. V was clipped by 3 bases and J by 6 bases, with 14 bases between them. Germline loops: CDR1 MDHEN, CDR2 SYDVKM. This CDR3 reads CASSFVGAGHGYTF. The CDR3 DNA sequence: TGTGCCAGCAGTTTCGTGGGGGCGGGCCATGGCTACACCTTC.

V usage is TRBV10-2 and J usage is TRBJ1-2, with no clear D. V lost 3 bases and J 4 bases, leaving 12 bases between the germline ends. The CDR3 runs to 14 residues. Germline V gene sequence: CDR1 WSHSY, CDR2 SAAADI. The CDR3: CASSESIAGYGYTF. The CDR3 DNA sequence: TGCGCCAGCAGTGAATCAATCGCCGGCTATGGCTACACCTTC.

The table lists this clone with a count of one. CDR3 DNA: TGTGCCAGCAGCCTAGGGGGCGGGGGCTACAATGAGCAGTTCTTC. Translated, it gives CASSLGGGGYNEQFF. The rearrangement uses TRBV6-6 and TRBJ2-1; D is perhaps TRBD1 or TRBD2 (7 bases each). This CDR3 spans 15 amino acids. Trimming removed 6 bases at V and 3 bases at J, with 15 bases between. Germline-derived CDR1 and CDR2 are MNHNY and SVGAGI (reference sequence).

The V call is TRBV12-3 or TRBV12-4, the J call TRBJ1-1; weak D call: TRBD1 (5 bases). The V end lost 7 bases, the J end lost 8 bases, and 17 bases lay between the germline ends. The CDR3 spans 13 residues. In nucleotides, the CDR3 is TGTGCCAGCACCCCAGGGTACGTAATGGAAGCTTTCTTT. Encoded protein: CASTPGYVMEAFF.

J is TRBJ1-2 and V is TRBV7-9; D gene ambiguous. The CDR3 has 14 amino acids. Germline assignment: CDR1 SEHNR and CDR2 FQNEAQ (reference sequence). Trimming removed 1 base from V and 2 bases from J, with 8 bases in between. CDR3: CASSLGMQNYGYTF. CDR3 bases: TGTGCCAGCAGCTTAGGTATGCAGAACTATGGCTACACCTTC. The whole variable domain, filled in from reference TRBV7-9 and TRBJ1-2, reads DTGVSQNPRHKITKRGQNVTFRCDPISEHNRLYWYRQTLGQGPEFLTYFQNEAQLEKSRLLSDRFSAERPKGSFSTLEIQRTEQGDSAMYLCASSLGMQNYGYTFGSGTRLTVV.

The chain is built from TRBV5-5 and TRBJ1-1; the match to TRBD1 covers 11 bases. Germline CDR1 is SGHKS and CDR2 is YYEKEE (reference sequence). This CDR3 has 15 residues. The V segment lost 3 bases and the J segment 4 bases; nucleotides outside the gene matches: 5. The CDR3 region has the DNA TGTGCCAGCAGCTCTCGGACAGGGGGCATCACTGAAGCTTTCTTT. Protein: CASSSRTGGITEAFF.

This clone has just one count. CDR3 residues: CASRRTGQETQYF. The CDR3 DNA reads as TGTGCCAGTCGTCGGACAGGACAAGAGACCCAGTACTTC. The gene calls are TRBV19 and TRBJ2-5; 7 bases agree with TRBD1. Looked up from germline, CDR1 is LNHDA and CDR2 is SQIVND (reference sequence). The CDR3 is made up of 13 amino acids. The junction had 5 bases not matched to a gene; V was cut back by 8 bases and J by 2 bases.

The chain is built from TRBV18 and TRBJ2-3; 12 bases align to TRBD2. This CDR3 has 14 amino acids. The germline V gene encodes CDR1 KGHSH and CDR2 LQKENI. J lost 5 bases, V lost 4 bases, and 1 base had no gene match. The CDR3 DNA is TGTGCCAGCTCACGGACTAGCGGGGTAGATACGCAGTATTTT. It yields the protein CASSRTSGVDTQYF.

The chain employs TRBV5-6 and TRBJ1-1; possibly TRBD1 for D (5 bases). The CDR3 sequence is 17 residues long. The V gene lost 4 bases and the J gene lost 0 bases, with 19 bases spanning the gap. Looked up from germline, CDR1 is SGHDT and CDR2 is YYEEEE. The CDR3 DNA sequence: TGTGCCAGCAGCACGACGGGACTACCTTTAATGAACACTGAAGCTTTCTTT. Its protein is CASSTTGLPLMNTEAFF.

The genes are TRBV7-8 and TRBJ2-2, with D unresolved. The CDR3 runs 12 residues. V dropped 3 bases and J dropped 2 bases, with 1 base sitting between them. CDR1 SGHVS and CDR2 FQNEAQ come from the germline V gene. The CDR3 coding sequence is TGTGCCAGCAGCTTTAACACCGGGGAGCTGTTTTTT. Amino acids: CASSFNTGELFF.

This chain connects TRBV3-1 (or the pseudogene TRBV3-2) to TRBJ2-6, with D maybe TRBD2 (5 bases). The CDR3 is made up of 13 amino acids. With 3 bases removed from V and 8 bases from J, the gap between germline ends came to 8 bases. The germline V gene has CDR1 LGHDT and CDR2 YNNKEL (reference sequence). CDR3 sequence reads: CASSHRDPNVLTF. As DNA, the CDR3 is TGTGCCAGCAGCCATCGGGATCCCAACGTCCTGACTTTC.

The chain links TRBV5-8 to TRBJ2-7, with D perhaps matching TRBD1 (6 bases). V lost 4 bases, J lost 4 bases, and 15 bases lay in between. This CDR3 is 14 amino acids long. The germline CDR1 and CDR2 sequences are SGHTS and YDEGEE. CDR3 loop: CASSRGTNLYEQYF. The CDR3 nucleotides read TGTGCCAGCAGCCGTGGGACAAACCTATACGAGCAGTACTTC.

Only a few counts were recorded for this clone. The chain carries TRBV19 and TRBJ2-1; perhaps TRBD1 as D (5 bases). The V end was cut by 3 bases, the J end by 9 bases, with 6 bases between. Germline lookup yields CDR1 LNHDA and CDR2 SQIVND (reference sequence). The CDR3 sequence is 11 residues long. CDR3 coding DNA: TGTGCCAGTAGTATGGGGCTTGAGCAGTTCTTC. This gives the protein CASSMGLEQFF.

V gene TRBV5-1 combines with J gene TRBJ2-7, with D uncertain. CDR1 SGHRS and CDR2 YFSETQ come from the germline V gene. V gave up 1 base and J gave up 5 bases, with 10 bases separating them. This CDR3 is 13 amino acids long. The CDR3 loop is CASSLKIPHEQYF. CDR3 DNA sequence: TGCGCCAGCAGCTTGAAAATCCCCCACGAGCAGTACTTC.

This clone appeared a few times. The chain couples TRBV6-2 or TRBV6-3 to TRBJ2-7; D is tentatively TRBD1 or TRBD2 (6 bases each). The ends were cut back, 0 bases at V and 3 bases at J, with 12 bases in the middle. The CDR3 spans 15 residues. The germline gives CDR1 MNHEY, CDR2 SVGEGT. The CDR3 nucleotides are TGTGCCAGCAGTTACTCGCCGGGGGCAATCTACGAGCAGTACTTC. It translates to CASSYSPGAIYEQYF.

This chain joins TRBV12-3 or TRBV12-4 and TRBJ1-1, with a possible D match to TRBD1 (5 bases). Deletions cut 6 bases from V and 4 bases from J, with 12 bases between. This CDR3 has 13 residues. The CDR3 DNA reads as TGTGCCAGCAGGCCAAGTGGGGGCACTGAAGCTTTCTTT. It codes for CASRPSGGTEAFF.

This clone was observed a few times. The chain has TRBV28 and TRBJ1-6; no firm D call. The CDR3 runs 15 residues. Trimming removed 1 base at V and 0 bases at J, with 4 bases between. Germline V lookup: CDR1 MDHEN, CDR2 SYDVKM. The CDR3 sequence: CASSLLSSYNSPLHF. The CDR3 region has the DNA TGTGCCAGCAGTTTATTAAGCTCCTATAATTCACCCCTCCACTTT.

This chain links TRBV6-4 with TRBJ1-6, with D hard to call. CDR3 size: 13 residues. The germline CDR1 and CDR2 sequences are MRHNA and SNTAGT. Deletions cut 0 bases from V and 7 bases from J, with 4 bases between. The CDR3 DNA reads TGTGCCAGCAGTGACTCGGACAATTCACCCCTCCACTTT. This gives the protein CASSDSDNSPLHF.

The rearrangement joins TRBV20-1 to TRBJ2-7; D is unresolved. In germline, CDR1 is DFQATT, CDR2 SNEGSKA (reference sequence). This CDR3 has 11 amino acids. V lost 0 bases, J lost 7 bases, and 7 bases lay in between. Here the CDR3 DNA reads TGCAGTGCTAGAGATTCACTAGAGCAGTACTTC. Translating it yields CSARDSLEQYF.

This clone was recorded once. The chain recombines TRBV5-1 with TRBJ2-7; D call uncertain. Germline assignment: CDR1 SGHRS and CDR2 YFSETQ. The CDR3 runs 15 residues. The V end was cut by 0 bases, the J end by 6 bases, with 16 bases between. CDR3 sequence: CASSLGPWQSPEQYF. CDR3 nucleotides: TGCGCCAGCAGCTTGGGCCCTTGGCAGTCACCCGAGCAGTACTTC. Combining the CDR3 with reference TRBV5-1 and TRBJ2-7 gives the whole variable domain KAGVTQTPRYLIKTRGQQVTLSCSPISGHRSVSWYQQTPGQGLQFLFEYFSETQRNKGNFPGRFSGRQFSNSRSEMNVSTLELGDSALYLCASSLGPWQSPEQYFGPGTRLTVT.